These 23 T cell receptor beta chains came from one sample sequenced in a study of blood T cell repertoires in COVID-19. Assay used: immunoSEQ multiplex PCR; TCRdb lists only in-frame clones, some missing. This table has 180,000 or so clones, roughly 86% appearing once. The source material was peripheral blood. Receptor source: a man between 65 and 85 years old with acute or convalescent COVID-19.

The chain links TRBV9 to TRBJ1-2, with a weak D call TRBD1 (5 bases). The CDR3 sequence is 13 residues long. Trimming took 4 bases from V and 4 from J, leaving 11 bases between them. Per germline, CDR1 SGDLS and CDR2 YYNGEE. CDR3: CASSRRGGYGYTF. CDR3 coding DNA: TGTGCCAGCAGCAGGAGGGGTGGCTATGGCTACACCTTC.

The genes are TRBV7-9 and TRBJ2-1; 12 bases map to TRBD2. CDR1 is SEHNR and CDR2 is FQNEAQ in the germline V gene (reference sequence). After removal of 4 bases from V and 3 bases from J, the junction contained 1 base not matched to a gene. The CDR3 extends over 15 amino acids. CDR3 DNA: TGTGCCAGCAGCTCGACTAGCGGGAGCTACAATGAGCAGTTCTTC. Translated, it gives CASSSTSGSYNEQFF. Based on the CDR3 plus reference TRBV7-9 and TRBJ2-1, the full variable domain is DTGVSQNPRHKITKRGQNVTFRCDPISEHNRLYWYRQTLGQGPEFLTYFQNEAQLEKSRLLSDRFSAERPKGSFSTLEIQRTEQGDSAMYLCASSSTSGSYNEQFFGPGTRLTVL.

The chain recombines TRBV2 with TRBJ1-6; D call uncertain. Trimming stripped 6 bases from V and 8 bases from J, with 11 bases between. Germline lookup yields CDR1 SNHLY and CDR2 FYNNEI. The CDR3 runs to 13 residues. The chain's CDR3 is CASRTRRDSPLHF. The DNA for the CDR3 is TGTGCCAGCAGGACCCGGAGAGATTCACCCCTCCACTTT.

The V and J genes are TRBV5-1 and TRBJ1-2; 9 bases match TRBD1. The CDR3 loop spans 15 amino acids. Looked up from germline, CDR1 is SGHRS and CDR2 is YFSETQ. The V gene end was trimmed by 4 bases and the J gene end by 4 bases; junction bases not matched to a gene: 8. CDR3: CASSPRDRVGYGYTF. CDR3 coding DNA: TGCGCCAGCAGCCCAAGGGACAGGGTGGGCTATGGCTACACCTTC.

CDR3 nucleotides: TGTGCCAGTTCTAGAGATGCAGCCGCAGATACGCAGTATTTT. Residues: CASSRDAAADTQYF. The chain links TRBV6-5 to TRBJ2-3; D gene ambiguous. CDR3 size: 14 residues. Germline CDR1 is MNHEY and CDR2 is SVGAGI. V was clipped by 9 bases and J by 4 bases, with 17 bases between them.

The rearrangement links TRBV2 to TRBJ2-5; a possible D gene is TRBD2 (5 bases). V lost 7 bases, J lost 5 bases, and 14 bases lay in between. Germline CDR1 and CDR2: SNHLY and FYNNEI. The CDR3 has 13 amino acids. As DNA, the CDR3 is TGTGCCAGCACCCCAGTAAGGGAGGAGACCCAGTACTTC. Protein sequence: CASTPVREETQYF.

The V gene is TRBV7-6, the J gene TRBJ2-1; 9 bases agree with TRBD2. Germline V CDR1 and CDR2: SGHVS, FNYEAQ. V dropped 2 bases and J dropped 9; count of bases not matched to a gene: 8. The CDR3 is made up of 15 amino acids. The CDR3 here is CASSLSSGTFGEQFF. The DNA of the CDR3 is TGTGCCAGCAGCTTATCTAGCGGGACCTTTGGTGAGCAGTTCTTC.

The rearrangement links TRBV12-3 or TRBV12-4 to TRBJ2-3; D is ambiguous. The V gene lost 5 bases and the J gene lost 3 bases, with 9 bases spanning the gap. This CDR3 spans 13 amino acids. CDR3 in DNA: TGTGCCAGCAGTCCCTCTCGGACAGATACGCAGTATTTT. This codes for CASSPSRTDTQYF.

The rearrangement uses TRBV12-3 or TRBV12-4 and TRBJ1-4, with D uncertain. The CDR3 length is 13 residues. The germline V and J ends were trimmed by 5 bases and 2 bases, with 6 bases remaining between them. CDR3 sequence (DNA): TGTGCCAGCAGTCCTTCCACTAATGAAAAACTGTTTTTT. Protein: CASSPSTNEKLFF.

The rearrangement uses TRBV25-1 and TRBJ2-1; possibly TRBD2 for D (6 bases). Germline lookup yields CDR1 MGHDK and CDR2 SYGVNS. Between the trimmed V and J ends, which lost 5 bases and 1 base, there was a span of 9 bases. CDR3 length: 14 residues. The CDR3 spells CASSQEGSYNEQFF. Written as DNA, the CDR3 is TGTGCCAGCAGTCAGGAGGGATCCTACAATGAGCAGTTCTTC.

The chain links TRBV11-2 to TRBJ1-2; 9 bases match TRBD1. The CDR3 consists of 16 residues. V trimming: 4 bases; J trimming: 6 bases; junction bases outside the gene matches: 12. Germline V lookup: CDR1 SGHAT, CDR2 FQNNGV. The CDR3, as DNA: TGTGCCAGCAGCTCACTCACCGGGACAGGGAGAAATGGCTACACCTTC. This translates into CASSSLTGTGRNGYTF.

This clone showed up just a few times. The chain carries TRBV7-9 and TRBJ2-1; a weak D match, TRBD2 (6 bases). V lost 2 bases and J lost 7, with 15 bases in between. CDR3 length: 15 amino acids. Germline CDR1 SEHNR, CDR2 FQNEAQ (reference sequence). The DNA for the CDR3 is TGTGCCAGCAGCTTAATGGGGGAGGCTAGAAATGAGCAGTTCTTC. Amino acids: CASSLMGEARNEQFF.

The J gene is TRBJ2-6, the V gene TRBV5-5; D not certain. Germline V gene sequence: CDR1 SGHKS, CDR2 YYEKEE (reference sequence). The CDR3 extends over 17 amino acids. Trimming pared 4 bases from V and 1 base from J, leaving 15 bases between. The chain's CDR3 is CASSALHQSSGANVLTF. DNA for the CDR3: TGTGCCAGCAGCGCATTACACCAATCGTCTGGGGCCAACGTCCTGACTTTC.

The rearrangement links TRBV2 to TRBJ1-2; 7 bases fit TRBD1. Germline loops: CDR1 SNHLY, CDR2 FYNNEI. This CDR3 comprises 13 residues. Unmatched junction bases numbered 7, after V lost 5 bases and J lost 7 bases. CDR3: CASSNLRDSGYTF. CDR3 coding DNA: TGTGCCAGCAGTAACCTCCGGGACAGTGGCTACACCTTC.

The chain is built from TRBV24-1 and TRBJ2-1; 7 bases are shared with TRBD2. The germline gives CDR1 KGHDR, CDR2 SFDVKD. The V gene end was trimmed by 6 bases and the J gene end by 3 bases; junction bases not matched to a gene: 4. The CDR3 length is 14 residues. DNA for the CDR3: TGTGCCACCAGTTCGGGCGGGAGCTACAATGAGCAGTTCTTC. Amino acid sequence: CATSSGGSYNEQFF.

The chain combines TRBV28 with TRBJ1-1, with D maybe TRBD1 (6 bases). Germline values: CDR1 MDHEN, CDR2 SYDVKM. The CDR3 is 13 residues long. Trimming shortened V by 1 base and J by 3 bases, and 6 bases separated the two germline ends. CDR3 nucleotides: TGTGCCAGCAGTTTATCAGGGGACACTGAAGCTTTCTTT. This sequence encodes CASSLSGDTEAFF. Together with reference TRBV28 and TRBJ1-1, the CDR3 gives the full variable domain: DVKVTQSSRYLVKRTGEKVFLECVQDMDHENMFWYRQDPGLGLRLIYFSYDVKMKEKGDIPEGYSVSREKKERFSLILESASTNQTSMYLCASSLSGDTEAFFGQGTRLTVV.

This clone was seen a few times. This CDR3 reads CASSKALSGVLNSPLHF. The CDR3 DNA reads as TGTGCCAGCAGCAAAGCGCTTTCGGGGGTTCTTAATTCACCCCTCCACTTT. V gene TRBV21-1 combines with J gene TRBJ1-6. TRBV21-1 is classified as a pseudogene. This CDR3 region has 17 residues.

The CDR3 sequence is CASFLGASGRSETQYF. In nucleotides, the CDR3 is TGCGCCAGCTTCCTTGGGGCTAGCGGGAGATCAGAGACCCAGTACTTC. V and J are TRBV5-1 and TRBJ2-5; 10 bases fit TRBD2. The CDR3 is made up of 16 amino acids. Germline V gene lookup returns CDR1 SGHRS and CDR2 YFSETQ. Losses at the gene ends were 7 bases for V and 4 bases for J; bases not matched to a gene: 13.

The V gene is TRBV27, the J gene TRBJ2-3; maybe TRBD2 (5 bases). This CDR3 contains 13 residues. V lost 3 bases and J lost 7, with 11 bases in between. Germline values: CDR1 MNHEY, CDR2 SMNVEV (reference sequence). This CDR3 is CASSLGSPNTQYF. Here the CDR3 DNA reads TGTGCCAGCAGTTTGGGGAGCCCCAATACGCAGTATTTT.

Here the CDR3 DNA reads TGTGCCAGCAGCTTTTTCGACAGAACCTACAATGAGCAGTTCTTC. Protein: CASSFFDRTYNEQFF. The rearrangement links TRBV7-2 to TRBJ2-1, with a tentative D call TRBD1 (5 bases). CDR1 SGHTA and CDR2 FQGNSA come from the germline V gene. V was cut by 3 bases and J by 2 bases, with 11 bases left in between. The CDR3 is made up of 15 amino acids.

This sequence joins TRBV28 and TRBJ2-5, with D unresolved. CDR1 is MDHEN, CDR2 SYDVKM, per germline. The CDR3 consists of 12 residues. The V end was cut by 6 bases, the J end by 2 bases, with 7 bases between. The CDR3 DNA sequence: TGTGCCAGCAGCAGTCCGCAAGAGACCCAGTACTTC. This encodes CASSSPQETQYF.

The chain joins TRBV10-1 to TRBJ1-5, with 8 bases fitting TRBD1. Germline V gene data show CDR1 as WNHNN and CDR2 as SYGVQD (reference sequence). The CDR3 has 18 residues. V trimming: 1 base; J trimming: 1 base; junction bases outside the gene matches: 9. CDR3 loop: CASSEFRTGLGSNQPQHF. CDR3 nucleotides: TGCGCCAGCAGTGAGTTTAGGACAGGGTTAGGAAGCAATCAGCCCCAGCATTTT.

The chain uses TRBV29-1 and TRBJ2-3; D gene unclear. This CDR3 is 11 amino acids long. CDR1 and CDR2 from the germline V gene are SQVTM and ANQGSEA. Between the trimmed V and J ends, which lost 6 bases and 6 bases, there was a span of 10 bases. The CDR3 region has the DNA TGCAGCGTGTTAGCTTGGGATACGCAGTATTTT. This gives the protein CSVLAWDTQYF.